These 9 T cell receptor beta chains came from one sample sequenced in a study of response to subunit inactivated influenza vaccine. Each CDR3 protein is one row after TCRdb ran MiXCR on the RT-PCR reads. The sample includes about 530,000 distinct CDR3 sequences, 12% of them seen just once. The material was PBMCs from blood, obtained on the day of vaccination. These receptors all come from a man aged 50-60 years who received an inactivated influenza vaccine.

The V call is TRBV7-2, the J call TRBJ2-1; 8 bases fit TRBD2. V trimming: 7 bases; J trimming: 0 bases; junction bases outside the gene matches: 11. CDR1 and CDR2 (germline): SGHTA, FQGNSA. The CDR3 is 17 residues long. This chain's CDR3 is CASTLNSGGSSYNEQFF. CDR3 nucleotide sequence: TGTGCCAGCACCCTAAACAGCGGGGGAAGCTCCTACAATGAGCAGTTCTTC. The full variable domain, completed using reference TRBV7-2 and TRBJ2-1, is GAGVSQSPSNKVTEKGKDVELRCDPISGHTALYWYRQSLGQGLEFLIYFQGNSAPDKSGLPSDRFSAERTGGSVSTLTIQRTQQEDSAVYLCASTLNSGGSSYNEQFFGPGTRLTVL.

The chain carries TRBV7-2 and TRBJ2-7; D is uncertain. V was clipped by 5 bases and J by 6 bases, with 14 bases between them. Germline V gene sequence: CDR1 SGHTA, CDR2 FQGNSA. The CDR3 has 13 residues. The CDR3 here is CASSPTVKGEQYF. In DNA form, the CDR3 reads TGTGCCAGCAGCCCGACCGTCAAGGGCGAGCAGTACTTC.

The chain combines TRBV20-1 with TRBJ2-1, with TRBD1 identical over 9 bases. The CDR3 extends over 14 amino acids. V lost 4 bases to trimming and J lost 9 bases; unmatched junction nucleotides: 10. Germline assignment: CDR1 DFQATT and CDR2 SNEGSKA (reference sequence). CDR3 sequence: CSAISGTGYPEQFF. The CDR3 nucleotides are TGCAGTGCTATTTCCGGGACAGGGTATCCTGAGCAGTTCTTC.

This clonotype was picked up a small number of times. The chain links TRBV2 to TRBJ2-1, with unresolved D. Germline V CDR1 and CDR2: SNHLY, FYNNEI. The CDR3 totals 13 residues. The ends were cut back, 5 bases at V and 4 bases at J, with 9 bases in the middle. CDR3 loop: CASSRMPYNEQFF. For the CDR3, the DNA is TGTGCCAGCAGTCGAATGCCATACAATGAGCAGTTCTTC.

CDR3 nucleotides: TGTGCCAGCCGAGATGACAGGGGGCGTAACACCGGGGAGCTGTTTTTT. Translating it yields CASRDDRGRNTGELFF. This chain connects TRBV2 to TRBJ2-2, with TRBD1 matching 10 bases. CDR1 is SNHLY, CDR2 FYNNEI, per germline. CDR3 length: 16 residues. V shed 8 bases, J shed 2 bases, and the junction held 8 bases outside the gene matches. The complete variable domain, with remaining parts taken from reference TRBV2 and TRBJ2-2, reads EPEVTQTPSHQVTQMGQEVILRCVPISNHLYFYWYRQILGQKVEFLVSFYNNEISEKSEIFDDQFSVERPDGSNFTLKIRSTKLEDSAMYFCASRDDRGRNTGELFFGEGSRLTVL.

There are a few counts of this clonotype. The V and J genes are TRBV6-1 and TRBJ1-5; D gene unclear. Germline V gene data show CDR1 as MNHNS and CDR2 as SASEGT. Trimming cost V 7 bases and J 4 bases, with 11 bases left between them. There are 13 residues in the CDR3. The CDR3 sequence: CASIREGNQPQHF. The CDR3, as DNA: TGTGCCAGCATAAGGGAAGGAAATCAGCCCCAGCATTTT.

The CDR3 protein is CASSPRWAGTNEKLFF. Written as DNA, the CDR3 is TGTGCCAGCTCACCCAGATGGGCAGGGACTAATGAAAAACTGTTTTTT. The chain joins TRBV18 to TRBJ1-4; the D gene is possibly TRBD1 (5 bases). V was clipped by 3 bases and J by 2 bases, with 13 bases between them. Germline V lookup: CDR1 KGHSH, CDR2 LQKENI. This CDR3 has 16 residues.

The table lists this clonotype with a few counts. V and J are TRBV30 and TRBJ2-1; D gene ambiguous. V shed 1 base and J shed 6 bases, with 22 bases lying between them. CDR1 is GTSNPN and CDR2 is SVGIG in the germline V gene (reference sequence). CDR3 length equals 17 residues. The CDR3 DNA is TGTGCCTGGAGTGCCTCCCTACACGACGCTGGCGCCAATGAGCAGTTCTTC. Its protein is CAWSASLHDAGANEQFF. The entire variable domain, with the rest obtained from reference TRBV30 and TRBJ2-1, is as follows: SQTIHQWPATLVQPVGSPLSLECTVEGTSNPNLYWYRQAAGRGLQLLFYSVGIGQISSEVPQNLSASRPQDRQFILSSKKLLLSDSGFYLCAWSASLHDAGANEQFFGPGTRLTVL.

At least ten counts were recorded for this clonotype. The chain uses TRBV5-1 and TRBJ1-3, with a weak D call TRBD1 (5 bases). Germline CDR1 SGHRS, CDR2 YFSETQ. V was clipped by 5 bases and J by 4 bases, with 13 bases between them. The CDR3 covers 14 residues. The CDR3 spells CASRRGGEGNTIYF. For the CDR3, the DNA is TGCGCCAGCAGGAGGGGAGGGGAAGGAAACACCATATATTTT. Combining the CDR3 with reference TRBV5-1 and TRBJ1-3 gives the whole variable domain KAGVTQTPRYLIKTRGQQVTLSCSPISGHRSVSWYQQTPGQGLQFLFEYFSETQRNKGNFPGRFSGRQFSNSRSEMNVSTLELGDSALYLCASRRGGEGNTIYFGEGSWLTVV.